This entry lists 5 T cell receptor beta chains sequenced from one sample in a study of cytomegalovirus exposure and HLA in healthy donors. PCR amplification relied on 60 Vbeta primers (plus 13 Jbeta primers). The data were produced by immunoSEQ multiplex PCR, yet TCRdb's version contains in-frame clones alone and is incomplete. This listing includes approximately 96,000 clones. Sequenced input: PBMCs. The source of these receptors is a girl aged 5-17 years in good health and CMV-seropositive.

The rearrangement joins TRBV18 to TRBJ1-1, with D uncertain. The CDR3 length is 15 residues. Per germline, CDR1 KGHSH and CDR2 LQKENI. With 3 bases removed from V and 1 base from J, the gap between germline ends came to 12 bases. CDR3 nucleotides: TGTGCCAGCTCACCCCTTCTTCCGGGGAACACTGAAGCTTTCTTT. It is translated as CASSPLLPGNTEAFF. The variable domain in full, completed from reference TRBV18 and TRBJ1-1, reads NAGVMQNPRHLVRRRGQEARLRCSPMKGHSHVYWYRQLPEEGLKFMVYLQKENIIDESGMPKERFSAEFPKEGPSILRIQQVVRGDSAAYFCASSPLLPGNTEAFFGQGTRLTVV.

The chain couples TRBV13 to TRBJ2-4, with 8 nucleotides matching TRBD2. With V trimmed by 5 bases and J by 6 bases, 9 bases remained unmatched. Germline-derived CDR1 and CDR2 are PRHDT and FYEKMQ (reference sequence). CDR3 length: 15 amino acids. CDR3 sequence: CASSGTGGERNIQYF. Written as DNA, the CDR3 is TGTGCCAGCAGCGGTACCGGGGGGGAGAGAAACATTCAGTACTTC.

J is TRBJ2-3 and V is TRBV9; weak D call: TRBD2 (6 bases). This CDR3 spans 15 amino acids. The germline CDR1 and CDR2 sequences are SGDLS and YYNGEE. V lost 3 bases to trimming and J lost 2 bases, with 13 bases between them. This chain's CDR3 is CASSASGTLTDTQYF. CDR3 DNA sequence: TGTGCCAGCAGCGCCTCCGGGACTCTCACAGATACGCAGTATTTT.

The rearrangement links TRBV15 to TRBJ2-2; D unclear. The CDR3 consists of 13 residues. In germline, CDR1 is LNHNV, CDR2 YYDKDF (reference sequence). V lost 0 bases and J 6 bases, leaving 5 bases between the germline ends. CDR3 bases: TGTGCCACCAGCAGAGAAGGAGCCGGGGAGCTGTTTTTT. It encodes CATSREGAGELFF.

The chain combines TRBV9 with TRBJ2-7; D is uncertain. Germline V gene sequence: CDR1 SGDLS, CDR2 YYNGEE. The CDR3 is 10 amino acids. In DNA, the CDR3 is TGTGCCAGCAGTGGAGTCCTGGAAGACGTC. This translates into CASSGVLEDV.